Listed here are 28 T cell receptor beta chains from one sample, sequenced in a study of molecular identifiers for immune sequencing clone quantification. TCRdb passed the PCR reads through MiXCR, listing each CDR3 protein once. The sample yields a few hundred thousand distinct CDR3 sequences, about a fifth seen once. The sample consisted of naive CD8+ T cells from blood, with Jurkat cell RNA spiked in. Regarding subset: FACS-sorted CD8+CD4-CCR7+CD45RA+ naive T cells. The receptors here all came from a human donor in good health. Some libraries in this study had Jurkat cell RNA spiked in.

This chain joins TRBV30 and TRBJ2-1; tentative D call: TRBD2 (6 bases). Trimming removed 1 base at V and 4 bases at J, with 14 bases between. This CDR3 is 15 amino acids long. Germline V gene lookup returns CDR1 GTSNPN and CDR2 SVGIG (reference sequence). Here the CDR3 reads CAWSGLTGDYNEQFF. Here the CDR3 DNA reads TGTGCCTGGAGTGGCTTGACGGGGGATTACAATGAGCAGTTCTTC.

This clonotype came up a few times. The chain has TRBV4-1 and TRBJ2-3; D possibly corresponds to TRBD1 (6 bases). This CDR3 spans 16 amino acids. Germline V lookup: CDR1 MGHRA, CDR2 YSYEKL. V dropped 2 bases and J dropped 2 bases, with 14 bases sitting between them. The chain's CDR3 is CASSQTPRQDTDTQYF. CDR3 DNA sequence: TGCGCCAGCAGCCAAACCCCGAGACAGGACACAGATACGCAGTATTTT.

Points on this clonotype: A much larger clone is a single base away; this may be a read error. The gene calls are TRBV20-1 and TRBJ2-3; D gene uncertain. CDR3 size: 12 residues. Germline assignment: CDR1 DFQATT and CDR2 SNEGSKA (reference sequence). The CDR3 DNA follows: TGCAGTGCTAGAGATATAACAGATACGCAGTGTTTT. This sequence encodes CSARDITDTQCF.

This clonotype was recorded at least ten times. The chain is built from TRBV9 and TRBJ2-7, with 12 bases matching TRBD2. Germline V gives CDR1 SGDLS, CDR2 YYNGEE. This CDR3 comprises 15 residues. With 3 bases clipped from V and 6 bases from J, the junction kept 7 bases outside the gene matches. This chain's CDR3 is CASSARLAGESEQYF. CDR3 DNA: TGTGCCAGCAGCGCCCGACTAGCGGGAGAAAGCGAGCAGTACTTC. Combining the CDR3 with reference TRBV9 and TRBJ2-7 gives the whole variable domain DSGVTQTPKHLITATGQRVTLRCSPRSGDLSVYWYQQSLDQGLQFLIQYYNGEERAKGNILERFSAQQFPDLHSELNLSSLELGDSALYFCASSARLAGESEQYFGPGTRLTVT.

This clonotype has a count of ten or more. The CDR3 loop reads CASSSELVETQYF. The CDR3 coding sequence is TGCGCCAGCAGCTCGGAGCTAGTAGAGACCCAGTACTTC. This rearrangement joins TRBV5-1 to TRBJ2-5; D is unclear. V dropped 3 bases and J dropped 4 bases, with 10 bases sitting between them. The CDR3 has 13 residues. The germline gives CDR1 SGHRS, CDR2 YFSETQ.

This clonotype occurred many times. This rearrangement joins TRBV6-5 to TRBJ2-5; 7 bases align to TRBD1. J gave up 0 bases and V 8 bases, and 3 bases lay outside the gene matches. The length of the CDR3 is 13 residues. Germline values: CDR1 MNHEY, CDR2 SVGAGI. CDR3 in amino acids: CASGTADQETQYF. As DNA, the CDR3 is TGTGCCAGCGGGACAGCGGACCAAGAGACCCAGTACTTC.

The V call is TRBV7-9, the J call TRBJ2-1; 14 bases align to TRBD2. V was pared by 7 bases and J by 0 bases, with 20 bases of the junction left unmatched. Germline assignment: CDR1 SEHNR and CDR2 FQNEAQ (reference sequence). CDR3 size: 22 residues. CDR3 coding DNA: TGTGCCAGCAACGATCCTCTAGGGACTAGCGGGGGTACAATGGGCTCCTACAATGAGCAGTTCTTC. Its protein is CASNDPLGTSGGTMGSYNEQFF.

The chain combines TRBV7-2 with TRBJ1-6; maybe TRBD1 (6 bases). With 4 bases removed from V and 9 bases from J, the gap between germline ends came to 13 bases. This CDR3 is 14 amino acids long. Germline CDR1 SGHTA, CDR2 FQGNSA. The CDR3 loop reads CASSSDRICSPLHF. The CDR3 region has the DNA TGTGCCAGCAGCTCTGACAGGATCTGTTCACCCCTCCACTTT.

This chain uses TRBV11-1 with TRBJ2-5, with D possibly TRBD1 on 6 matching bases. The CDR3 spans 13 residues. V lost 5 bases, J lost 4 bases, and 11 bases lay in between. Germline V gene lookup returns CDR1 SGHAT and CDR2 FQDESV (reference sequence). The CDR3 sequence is CASSVPGVETQYF. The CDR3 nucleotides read TGTGCCAGCAGCGTACCAGGGGTAGAGACCCAGTACTTC.

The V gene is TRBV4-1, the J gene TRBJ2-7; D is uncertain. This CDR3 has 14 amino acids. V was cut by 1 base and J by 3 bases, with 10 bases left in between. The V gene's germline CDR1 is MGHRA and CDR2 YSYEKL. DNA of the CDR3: TGCGCCAGCAGCCAAGTAGGTAGGGACTACGAGCAGTACTTC. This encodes CASSQVGRDYEQYF.

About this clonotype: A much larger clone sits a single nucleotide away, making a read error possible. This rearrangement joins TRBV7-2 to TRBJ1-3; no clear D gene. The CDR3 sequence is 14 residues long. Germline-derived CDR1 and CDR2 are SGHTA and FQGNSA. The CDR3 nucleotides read TGTGCCAGCAGTTACGACATAACTGGAGACACCATATATTTT. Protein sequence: CASSYDITGDTIYF.

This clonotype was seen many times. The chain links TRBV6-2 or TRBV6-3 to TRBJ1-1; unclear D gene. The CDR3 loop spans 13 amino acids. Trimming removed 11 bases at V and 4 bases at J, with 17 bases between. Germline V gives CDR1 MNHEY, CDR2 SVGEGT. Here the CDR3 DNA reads TGTGCCTGCGTGCCCCTTGGCGTCACTGAAGCTTTCTTT. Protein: CACVPLGVTEAFF.

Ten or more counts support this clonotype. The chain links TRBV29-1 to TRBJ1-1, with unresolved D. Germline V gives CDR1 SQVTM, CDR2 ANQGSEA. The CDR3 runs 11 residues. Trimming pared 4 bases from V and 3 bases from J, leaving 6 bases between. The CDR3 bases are TGCAGCGTTGGGGGTTACACTGAAGCTTTCTTT. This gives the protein CSVGGYTEAFF.

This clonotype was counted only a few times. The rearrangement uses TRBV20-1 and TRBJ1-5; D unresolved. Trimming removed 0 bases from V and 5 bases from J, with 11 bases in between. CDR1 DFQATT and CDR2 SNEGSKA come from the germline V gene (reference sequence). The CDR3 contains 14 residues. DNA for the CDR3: TGCAGTGCTAGAGATCCCGGGCCGGATCAGCCCCAGCATTTT. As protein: CSARDPGPDQPQHF.

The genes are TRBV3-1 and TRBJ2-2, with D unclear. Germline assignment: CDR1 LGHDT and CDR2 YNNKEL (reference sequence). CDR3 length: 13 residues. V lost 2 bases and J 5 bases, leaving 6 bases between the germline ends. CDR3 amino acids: CASSQTVTGELFF. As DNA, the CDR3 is TGTGCCAGCAGCCAAACAGTGACCGGGGAGCTGTTTTTT.

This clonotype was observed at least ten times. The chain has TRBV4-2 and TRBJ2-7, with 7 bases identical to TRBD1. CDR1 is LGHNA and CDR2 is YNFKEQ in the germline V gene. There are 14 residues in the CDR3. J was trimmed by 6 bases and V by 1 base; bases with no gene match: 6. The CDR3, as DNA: TGTGCCAGCAGCCAAGGGACAGGCTCCCTCGAGCAGTACTTC. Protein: CASSQGTGSLEQYF.

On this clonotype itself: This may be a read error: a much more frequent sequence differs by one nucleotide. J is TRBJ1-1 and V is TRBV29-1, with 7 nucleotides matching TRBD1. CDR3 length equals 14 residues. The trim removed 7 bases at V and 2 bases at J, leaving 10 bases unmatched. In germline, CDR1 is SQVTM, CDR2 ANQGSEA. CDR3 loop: CSAFGQEDNTEAFF. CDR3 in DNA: TGCAGCGCTTTCGGACAGGAAGATAACACTGAAGCTTTCTTT.

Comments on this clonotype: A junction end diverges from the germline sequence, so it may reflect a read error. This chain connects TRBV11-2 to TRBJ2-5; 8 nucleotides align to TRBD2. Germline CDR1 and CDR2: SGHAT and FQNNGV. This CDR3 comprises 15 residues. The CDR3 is CAGSLDGGAPETQYF. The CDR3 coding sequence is TGTGCCGGCAGCTTAGACGGGGGGGCCCCGGAGACCCAGTACTTC.

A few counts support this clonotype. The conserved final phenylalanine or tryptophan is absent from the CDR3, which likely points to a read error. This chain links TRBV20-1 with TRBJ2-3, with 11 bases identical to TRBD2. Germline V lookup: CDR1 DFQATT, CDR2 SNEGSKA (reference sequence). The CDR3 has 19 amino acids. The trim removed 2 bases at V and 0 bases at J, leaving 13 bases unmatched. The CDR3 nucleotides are TGCAGTGCTAGATCCGGACTAGCGGGTTTTCTTGCTAGCACAGATACGCAGTATTCT. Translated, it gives CSARSGLAGFLASTDTQYS.

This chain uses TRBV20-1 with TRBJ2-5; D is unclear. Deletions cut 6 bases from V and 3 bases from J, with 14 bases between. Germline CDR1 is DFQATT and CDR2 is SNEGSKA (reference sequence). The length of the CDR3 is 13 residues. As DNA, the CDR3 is TGCAGTGCAATCCCCCCCTTAGAAGAGACCCAGTACTTC. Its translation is CSAIPPLEETQYF.

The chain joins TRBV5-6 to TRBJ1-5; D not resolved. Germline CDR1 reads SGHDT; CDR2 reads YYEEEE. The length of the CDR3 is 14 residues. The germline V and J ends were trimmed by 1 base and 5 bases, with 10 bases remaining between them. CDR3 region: CASSLFVGHQPQHF. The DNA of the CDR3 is TGTGCCAGCAGCTTGTTCGTGGGCCATCAGCCCCAGCATTTT.

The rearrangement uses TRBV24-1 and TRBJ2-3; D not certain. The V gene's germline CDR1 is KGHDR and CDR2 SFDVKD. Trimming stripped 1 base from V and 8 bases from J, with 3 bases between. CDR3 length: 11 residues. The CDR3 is CATSDLITQYF. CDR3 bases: TGTGCCACCAGTGATTTAATTACGCAGTATTTT.

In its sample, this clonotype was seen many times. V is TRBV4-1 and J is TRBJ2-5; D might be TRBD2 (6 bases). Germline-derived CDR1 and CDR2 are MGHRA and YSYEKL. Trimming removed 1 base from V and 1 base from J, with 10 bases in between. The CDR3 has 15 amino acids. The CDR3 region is CASSQARLVQETQYF. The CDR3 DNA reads TGCGCCAGCAGCCAAGCCCGACTAGTCCAAGAGACCCAGTACTTC.

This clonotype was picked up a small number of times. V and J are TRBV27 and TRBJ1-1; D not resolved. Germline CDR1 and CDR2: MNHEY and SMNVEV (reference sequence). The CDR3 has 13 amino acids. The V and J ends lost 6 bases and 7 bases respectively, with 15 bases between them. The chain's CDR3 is CASRELGSDEAFF. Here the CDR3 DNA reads TGTGCCAGCAGGGAGTTGGGGTCGGATGAAGCTTTCTTT.

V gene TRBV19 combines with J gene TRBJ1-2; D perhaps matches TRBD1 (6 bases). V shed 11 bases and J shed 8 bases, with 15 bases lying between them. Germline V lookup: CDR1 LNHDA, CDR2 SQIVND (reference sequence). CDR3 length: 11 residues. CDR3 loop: CASKAGAGYTF. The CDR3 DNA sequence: TGTGCCTCGAAGGCGGGGGCGGGCTACACCTTC. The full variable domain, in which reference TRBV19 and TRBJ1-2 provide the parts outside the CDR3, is DGGITQSPKYLFRKEGQNVTLSCEQNLNHDAMYWYRQDPGQGLRLIYYSQIVNDFQKGDIAEGYSVSREKKESFPLTVTSAQKNPTAFYLCASKAGAGYTFGSGTRLTVV.

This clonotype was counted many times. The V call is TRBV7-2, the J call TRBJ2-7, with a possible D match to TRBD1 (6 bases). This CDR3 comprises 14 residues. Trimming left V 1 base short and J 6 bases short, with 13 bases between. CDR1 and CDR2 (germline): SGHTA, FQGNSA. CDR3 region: CASSLVLGAGEQYF. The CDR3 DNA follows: TGTGCCAGCAGCTTAGTTCTGGGGGCAGGCGAGCAGTACTTC.

CDR3 DNA sequence: TGTGCCAGTTGCCCGACTAGCGGGGGGCCGAGGGACACCGGGGAGCTGTTTTTT. It specifies CASCPTSGGPRDTGELFF. The chain uses TRBV6-5 and TRBJ2-2; 13 bases are shared with TRBD2. V was pared by 9 bases and J by 3 bases, with 13 bases of the junction left unmatched. Germline V gives CDR1 MNHEY, CDR2 SVGAGI. CDR3 length: 18 amino acids.

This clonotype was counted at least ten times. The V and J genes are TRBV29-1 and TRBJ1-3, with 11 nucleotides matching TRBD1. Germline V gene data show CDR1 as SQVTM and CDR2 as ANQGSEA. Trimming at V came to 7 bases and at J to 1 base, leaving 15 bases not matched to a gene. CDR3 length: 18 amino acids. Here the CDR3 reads CSAEGTGGIFGSGNTIYF. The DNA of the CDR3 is TGCAGCGCAGAAGGGACAGGGGGAATATTTGGTTCTGGAAACACCATATATTTT.